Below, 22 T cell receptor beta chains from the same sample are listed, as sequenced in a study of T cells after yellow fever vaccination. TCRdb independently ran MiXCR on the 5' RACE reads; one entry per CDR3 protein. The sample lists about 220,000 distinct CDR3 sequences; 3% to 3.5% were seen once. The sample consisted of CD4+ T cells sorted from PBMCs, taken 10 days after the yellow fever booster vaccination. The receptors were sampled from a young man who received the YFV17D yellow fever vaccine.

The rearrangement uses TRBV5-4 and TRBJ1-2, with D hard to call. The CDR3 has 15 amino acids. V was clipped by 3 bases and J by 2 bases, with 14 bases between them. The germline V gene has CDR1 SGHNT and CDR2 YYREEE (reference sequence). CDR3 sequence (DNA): TGTGCCAGCAGCTCCGACGTTCTCTTAAACTATGGCTACACCTTC. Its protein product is CASSSDVLLNYGYTF.

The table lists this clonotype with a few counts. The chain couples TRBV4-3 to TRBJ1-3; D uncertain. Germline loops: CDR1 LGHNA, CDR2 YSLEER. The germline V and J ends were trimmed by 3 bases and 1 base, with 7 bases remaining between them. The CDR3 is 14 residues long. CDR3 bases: TGCGCCAGCAGCCAGGAGGGTTCTGGAAACACCATATATTTT. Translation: CASSQEGSGNTIYF.

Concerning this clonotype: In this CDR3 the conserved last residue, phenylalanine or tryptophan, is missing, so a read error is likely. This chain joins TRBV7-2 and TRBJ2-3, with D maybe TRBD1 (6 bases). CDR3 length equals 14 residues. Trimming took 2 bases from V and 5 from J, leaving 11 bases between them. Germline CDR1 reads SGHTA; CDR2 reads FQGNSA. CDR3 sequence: CASSLYRGLDTQYL. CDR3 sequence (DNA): TGTGCCAGCAGCTTATATAGGGGGTTAGATACGCAGTATCTT.

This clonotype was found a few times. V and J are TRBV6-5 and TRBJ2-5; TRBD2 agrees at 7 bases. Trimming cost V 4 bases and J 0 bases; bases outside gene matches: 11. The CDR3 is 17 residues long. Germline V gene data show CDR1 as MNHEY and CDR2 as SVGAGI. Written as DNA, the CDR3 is TGTGCCAGCAGTTTACTACCCCGGGGGGTCCACCAAGAGACCCAGTACTTC. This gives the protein CASSLLPRGVHQETQYF.

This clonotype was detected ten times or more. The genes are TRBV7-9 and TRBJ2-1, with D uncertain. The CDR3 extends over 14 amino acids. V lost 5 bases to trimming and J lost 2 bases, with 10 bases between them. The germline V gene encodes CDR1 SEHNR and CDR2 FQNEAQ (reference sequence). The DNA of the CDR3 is TGTGCCAGCAGCCCCGTATACGCCTACAATGAGCAGTTCTTC. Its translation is CASSPVYAYNEQFF.

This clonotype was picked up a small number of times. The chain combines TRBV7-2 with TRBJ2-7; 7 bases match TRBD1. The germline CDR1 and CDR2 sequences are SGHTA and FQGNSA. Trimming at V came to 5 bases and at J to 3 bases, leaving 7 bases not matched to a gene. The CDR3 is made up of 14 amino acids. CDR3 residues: CASSIDRAGYEQYF. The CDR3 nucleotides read TGTGCCAGCAGCATAGACAGGGCCGGCTACGAGCAGTACTTC.

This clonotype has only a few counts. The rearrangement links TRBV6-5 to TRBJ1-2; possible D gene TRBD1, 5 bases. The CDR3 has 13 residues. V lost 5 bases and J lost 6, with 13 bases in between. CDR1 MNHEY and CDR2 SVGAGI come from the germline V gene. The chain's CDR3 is CASSPPGGDGYTF. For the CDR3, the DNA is TGTGCCAGCAGTCCTCCGGGGGGGGATGGCTACACCTTC.

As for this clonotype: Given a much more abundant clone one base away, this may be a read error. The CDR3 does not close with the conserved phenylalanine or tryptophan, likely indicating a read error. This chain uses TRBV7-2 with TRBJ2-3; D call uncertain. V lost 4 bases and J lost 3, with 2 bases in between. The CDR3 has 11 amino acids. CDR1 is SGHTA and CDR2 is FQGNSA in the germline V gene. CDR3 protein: CASSWTDTQYL. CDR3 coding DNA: TGTGCCAGCAGCTGGACAGATACGCAGTATCTT.

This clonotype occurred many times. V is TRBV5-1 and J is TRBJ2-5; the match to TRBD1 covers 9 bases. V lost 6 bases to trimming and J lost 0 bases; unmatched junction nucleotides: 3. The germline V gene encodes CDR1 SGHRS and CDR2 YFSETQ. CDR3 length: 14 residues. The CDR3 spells CASTTGGYQETQYF. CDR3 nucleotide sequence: TGCGCCAGCACGACAGGGGGGTACCAAGAGACCCAGTACTTC.

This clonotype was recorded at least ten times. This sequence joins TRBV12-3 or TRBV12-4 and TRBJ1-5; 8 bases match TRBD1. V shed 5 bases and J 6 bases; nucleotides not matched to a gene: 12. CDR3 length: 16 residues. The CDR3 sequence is CASSILGQGFGQPQHF. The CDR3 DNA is TGTGCCAGCAGTATCTTAGGACAGGGTTTTGGTCAGCCCCAGCATTTT.

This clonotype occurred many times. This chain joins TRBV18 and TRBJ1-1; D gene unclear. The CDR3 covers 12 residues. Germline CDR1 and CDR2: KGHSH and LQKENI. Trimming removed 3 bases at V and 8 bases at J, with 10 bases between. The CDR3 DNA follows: TGTGCCAGCTCACCCCGACAAGGAGAAGCTTTCTTT. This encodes CASSPRQGEAFF.

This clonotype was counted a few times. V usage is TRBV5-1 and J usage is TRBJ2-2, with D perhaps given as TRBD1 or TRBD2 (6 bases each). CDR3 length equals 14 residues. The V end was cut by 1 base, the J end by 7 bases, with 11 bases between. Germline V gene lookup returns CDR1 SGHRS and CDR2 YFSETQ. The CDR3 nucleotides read TGCGCCAGCAGCTTGAGGGGGGACCTCGGGGAGCTGTTTTTT. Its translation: CASSLRGDLGELFF.

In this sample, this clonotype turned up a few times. The DNA for the CDR3 is TGTGCCAGCAGCGTTCAGGAGAATTCGGTCAATGAGCAGTTCTTC. Protein sequence: CASSVQENSVNEQFF. V gene TRBV9 combines with J gene TRBJ2-1; D is undetermined. Per germline, CDR1 SGDLS and CDR2 YYNGEE. The CDR3 spans 15 residues. Trimming left V 2 bases short and J 6 bases short, with 15 bases between.

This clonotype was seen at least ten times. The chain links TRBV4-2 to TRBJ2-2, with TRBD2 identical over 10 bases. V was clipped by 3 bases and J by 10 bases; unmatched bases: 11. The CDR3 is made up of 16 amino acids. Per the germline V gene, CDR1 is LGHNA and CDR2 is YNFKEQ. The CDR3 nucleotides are TGTGCCAGCAGCCAGGCCCTAGCGGGGGCAGGGGAGGAGCTGTTTTTT. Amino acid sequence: CASSQALAGAGEELFF.

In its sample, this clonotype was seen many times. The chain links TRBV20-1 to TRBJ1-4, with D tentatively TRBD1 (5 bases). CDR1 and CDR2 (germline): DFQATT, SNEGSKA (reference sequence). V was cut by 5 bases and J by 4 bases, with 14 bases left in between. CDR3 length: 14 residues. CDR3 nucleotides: TGCAGTGCTCTTCGACAGCCTGATAATGAAAAACTGTTTTTT. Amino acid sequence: CSALRQPDNEKLFF.

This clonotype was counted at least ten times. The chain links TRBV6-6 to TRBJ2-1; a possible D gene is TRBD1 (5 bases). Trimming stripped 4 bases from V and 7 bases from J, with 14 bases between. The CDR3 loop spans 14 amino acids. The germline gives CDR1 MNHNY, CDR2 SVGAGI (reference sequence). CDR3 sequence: CASSSWGLGNEQFF. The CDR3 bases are TGTGCCAGCAGTTCGTGGGGCCTGGGGAATGAGCAGTTCTTC.

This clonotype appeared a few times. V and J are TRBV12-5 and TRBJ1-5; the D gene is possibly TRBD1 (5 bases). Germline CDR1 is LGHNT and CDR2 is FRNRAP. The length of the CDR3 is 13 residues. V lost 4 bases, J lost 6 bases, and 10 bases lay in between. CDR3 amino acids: CASGSDSGQPQHF. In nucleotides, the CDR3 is TGTGCTAGTGGTTCCGACAGCGGTCAGCCCCAGCATTTT.

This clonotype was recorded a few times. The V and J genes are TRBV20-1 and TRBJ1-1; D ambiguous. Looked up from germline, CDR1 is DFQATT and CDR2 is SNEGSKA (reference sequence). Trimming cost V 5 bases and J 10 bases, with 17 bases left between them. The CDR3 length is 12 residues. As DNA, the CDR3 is TGCAGTGCTCCCGGTAGCCCCTGGGGAGCTTTCTTT. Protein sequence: CSAPGSPWGAFF.

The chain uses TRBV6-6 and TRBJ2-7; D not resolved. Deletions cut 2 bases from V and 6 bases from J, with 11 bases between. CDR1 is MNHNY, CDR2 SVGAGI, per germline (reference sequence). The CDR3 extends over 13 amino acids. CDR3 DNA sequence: TGTGCCAGCAGTTACAACATCGAGAGCGAGCAGTACGTC. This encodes CASSYNIESEQYV.

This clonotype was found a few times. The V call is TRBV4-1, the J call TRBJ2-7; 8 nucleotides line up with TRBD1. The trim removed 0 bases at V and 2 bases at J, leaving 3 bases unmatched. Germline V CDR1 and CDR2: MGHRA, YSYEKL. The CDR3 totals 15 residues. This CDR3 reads CASSQDQGATYEQYF. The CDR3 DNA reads TGCGCCAGCAGCCAAGATCAGGGGGCGACCTACGAGCAGTACTTC.

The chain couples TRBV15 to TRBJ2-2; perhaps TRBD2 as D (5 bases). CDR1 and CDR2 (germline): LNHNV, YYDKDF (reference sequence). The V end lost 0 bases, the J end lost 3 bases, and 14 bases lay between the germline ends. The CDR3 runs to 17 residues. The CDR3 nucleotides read TGTGCCACCAGCAGAGATGGGAGCACGTTGTACACCGGGGAGCTGTTTTTT. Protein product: CATSRDGSTLYTGELFF. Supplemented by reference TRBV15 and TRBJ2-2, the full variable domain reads DAMVIQNPRYQVTQFGKPVTLSCSQTLNHNVMYWYQQKSSQAPKLLFHYYDKDFNNEADTPDNFQSRRPNTSFCFLDIRSPGLGDTAMYLCATSRDGSTLYTGELFFGEGSRLTVL.

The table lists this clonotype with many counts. CDR3 bases: TGTGCCAGCAGCTTTAATAACAGGGTGGATGAAAAACTGTTTTTT. Residues: CASSFNNRVDEKLFF. The chain carries TRBV11-2 and TRBJ1-4, with D possibly being TRBD1 (6 bases). The ends were cut back, 3 bases at V and 6 bases at J, with 14 bases in the middle. CDR1 SGHAT and CDR2 FQNNGV come from the germline V gene. CDR3 size: 15 residues.